This TCR beta chain was sequenced in a study of control samples from healthy donors and cancer patients. Sequencing was performed with immunoSEQ multiplex PCR; in TCRdb, only in-frame clones are kept and a portion is missing. Seen here are 95,000 to 130,000 clones, 88% observed once, and the top ten hold 2.3%. V lost 7 bases and J lost 7; bases outside the gene matches: 8. Germline V gene data show CDR1 as MGHDK and CDR2 as SYGVNS. The CDR3 spans 13 residues. V usage is TRBV25-1 and J usage is TRBJ1-1, with TRBD1 matching over 8 bases. The sequence was collected from a woman between 65 and 79 years old in good health. Sequenced sample: blood. CDR3: CASTRGLDFEAFF. CDR3 nucleotides: TGTGCCAGCACCAGGGGGCTAGATTTTGAAGCTTTCTTT.